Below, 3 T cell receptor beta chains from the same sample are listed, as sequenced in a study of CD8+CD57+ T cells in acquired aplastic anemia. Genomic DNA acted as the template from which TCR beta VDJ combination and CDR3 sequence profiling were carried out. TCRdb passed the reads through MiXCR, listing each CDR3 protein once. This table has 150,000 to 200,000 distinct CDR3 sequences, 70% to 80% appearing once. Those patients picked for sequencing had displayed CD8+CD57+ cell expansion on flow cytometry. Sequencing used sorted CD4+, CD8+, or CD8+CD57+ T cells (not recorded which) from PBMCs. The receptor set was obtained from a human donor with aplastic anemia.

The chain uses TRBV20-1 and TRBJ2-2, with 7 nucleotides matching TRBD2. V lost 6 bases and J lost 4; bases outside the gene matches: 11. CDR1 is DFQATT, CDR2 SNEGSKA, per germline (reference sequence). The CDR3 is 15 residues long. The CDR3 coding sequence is TGCAGTGCCCGCCAGGCGGGAGCGGTCACCGGGGAGCTGTTTTTT. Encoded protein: CSARQAGAVTGELFF.

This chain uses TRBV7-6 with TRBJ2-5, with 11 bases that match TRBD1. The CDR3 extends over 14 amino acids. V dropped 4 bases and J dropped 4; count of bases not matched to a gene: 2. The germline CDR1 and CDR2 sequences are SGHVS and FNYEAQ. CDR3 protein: CASSSGQGAETQYF. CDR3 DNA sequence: TGTGCCAGCAGCTCCGGACAGGGGGCAGAGACCCAGTACTTC.

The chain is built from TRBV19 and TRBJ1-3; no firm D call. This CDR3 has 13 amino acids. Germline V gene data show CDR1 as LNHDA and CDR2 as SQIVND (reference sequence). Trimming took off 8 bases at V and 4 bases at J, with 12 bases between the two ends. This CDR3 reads CASAGRGGNTIYF. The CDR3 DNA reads TGTGCCAGTGCGGGTCGGGGAGGAAACACCATATATTTT.